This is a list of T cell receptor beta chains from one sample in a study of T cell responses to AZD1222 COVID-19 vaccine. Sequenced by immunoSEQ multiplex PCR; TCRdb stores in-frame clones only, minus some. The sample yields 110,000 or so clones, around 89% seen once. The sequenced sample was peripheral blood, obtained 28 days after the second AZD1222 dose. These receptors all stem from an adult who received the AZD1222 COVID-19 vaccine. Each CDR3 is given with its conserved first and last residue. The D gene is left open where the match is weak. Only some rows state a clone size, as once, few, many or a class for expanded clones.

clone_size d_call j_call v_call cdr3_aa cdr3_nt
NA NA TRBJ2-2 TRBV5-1 CASSFSGRNTGELFF TGCGCCAGCAGCTTCTCGGGGCGTAACACCGGGGAGCTGTTTTTT
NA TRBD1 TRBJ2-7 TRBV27 CASRSGTGSSYEQYF TGTGCCAGCAGATCCGGGACAGGGAGCTCCTACGAGCAGTACTTC
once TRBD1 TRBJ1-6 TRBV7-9 CASSPGGNSPLHF TGTGCCAGCAGCCCAGGGGGGAATTCACCCCTCCACTTT
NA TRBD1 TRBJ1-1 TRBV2 CASGTELNTEAFF TGTGCCAGCGGGACAGAATTGAACACTGAAGCTTTCTTT
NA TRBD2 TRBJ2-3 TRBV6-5 CASSYVGGGMADTQYF TGTGCCAGCAGTTACGTGGGCGGGGGAATGGCAGATACGCAGTATTTT
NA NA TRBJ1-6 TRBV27 CASRPGVSYNSPLHF TGTGCCAGCAGACCCGGGGTCTCCTATAATTCACCCCTCCACTTT
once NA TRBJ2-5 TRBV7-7 CASSLGGRGETQYF TGTGCTAGCAGCCTTGGGGGGCGCGGAGAGACCCAGTACTTC
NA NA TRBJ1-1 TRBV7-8 CASSLGEGSNTEAFF TGTGCCAGCAGCTTAGGGGAGGGTTCGAACACTGAAGCTTTCTTT
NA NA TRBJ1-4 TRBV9 CASNRRGGITNEKLFF TGTGCCAGCAACAGACGGGGGGGAATAACTAATGAAAAACTGTTTTTT
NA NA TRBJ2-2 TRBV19 CASSISGAGTGELFF TGTGCCAGTAGTATCTCAGGGGCGGGGACCGGGGAGCTGTTTTTT
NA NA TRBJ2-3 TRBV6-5 CASTRRALSTDTQYF TGTGCCAGCACCCGCAGGGCCCTTAGCACAGATACGCAGTATTTT
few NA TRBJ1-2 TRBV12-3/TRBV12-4 CASSFGGIYGYTF TGTGCCAGCAGTTTCGGCGGAATTTATGGCTACACCTTC
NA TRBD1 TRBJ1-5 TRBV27 CASSQGANQPQHF TGTGCCAGCAGCCAGGGGGCTAATCAGCCCCAGCATTTT
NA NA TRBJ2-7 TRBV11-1 CASSRDGGRYEQYF TGTGCCAGCTCGCGGGACGGGGGACGCTACGAGCAGTACTTC
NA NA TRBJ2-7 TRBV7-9 CASSPTDSYEQYF TGTGCCAGCAGCCCAACGGACAGCTACGAGCAGTACTTC
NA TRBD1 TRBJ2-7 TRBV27 CASSTHRGHHEQYF TGTGCCAGCAGTACACACAGGGGGCATCACGAGCAGTACTTC
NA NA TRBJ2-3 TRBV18 CASSPISATPSVTQYF TGTGCCAGCTCACCAATTTCAGCGACCCCATCCGTTACGCAGTATTTT
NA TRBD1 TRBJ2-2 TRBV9 CASSVGRDRGVGTGELFF TGTGCCAGCAGCGTAGGCCGGGACAGGGGTGTTGGGACCGGGGAGCTGTTTTTT
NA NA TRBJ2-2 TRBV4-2 CASSQARTGNTGELFF TGTGCCAGCAGCCAAGCACGGACGGGGAACACCGGGGAGCTGTTTTTT
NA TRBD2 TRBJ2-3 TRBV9 CASSVGRAGGPEYF TGTGCCAGCAGCGTAGGTCGGGCGGGAGGGCCGGAATATTTT
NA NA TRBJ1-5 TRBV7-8 CASSPTGQPQHF TGTGCCAGCAGCCCTACCGGTCAGCCCCAGCATTTT
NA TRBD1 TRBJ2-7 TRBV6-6 CASSYSKRGQYEQYF TGTGCCAGCAGTTACTCGAAGAGGGGGCAATACGAGCAGTACTTC
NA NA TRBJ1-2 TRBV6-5 CASSRQAGDYGYTF TGTGCCAGCAGTCGACAGGCCGGGGACTATGGCTACACCTTC
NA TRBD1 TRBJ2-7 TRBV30 CAYRDRGAYEQYF TGTGCCTACCGGGACAGAGGGGCCTACGAGCAGTACTTC
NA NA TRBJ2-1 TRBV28 CASSFAYNEQFF TGTGCCAGCAGTTTTGCCTACAATGAGCAGTTCTTC
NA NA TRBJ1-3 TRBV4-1 CASSQGYQGSSGNTIYF TGCGCCAGCAGCCAAGGGTATCAGGGTAGCTCTGGAAACACCATATATTTT
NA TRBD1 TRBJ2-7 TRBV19 CASRGTGMGEQYF TGTGCCAGTAGGGGGACAGGGATGGGCGAGCAGTACTTC
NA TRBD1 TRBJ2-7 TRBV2 CASSRQGHSYEQYF TGTGCCAGCAGTCGACAGGGGCACTCCTACGAGCAGTACTTC
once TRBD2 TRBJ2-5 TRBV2 CASRTSGGGETQYF TGTGCCAGCAGGACTAGCGGGGGTGGGGAGACCCAGTACTTC
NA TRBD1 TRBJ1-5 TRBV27 CASSLARGPNQPQHF TGTGCCAGCAGTTTAGCAAGGGGGCCCAATCAGCCCCAGCATTTT
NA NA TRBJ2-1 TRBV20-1 CSASWAGNEQFF TGCAGTGCTAGTTGGGCGGGGAATGAGCAGTTCTTC
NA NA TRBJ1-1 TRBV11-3 CASSLGRIGTEAFF TGTGCCAGCAGCTTAGGGAGGATCGGCACTGAAGCTTTCTTT
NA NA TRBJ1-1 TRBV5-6 CASSLGRGVSEAFF TGTGCCAGCAGCTTGGGACGGGGGGTCTCTGAAGCTTTCTTT
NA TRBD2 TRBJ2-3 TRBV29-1 CSVEGGPFTDTQYF TGCAGCGTTGAGGGAGGGCCCTTCACAGATACGCAGTATTTT
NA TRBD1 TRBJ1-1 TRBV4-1 CASSQRTGDTEAFF TGCGCCAGCAGCCAACGGACAGGGGACACTGAAGCTTTCTTT
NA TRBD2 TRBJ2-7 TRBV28 CASSDTSGSYEQYF TGTGCCAGCAGTGACACTAGCGGGAGCTACGAGCAGTACTTC
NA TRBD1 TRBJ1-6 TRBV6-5 CASRGQGNSPLHF TGTGCCAGTCGGGGACAGGGCAATTCACCCCTCCACTTT
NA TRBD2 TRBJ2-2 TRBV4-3 CASSQGEGLNTGELFF TGCGCCAGCAGCCAAGGCGAGGGACTAAACACCGGGGAGCTGTTTTTT
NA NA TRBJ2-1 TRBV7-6 CASSRPLGGTDNEQFF TGTGCCAGCAGCCGCCCTCTGGGGGGAACGGACAATGAGCAGTTCTTC
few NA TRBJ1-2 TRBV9 CASSVEVSGYGYTF TGTGCCAGCAGCGTAGAGGTTTCAGGATATGGCTACACCTTC
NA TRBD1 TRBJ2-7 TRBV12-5 CASGRTGNYEQYF TGTGCTAGTGGGCGGACAGGGAACTACGAGCAGTACTTC
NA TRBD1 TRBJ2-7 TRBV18 CASSPPGTGVYEQYF TGTGCCAGCTCACCCCCCGGGACAGGGGTCTACGAGCAGTACTTC